Below, one T cell receptor (beta chain) is given with its context. With a J-beta primer mix and a sample-barcoded 5' primer, a second PCR ran roughly 6 to 11 cycles. MiXCR, applied by TCRdb to the 5' RACE reads, yields one record per CDR3 protein. The data hold about 730,000 distinct CDR3 sequences, with roughly 47% observed a single time. These data belong to a study of blood T cells in healthy people across ages. The CDR3 length is 13 residues. CDR1 and CDR2 from the germline V gene are LGHNA and YSLEER. With 0 bases removed from V and 2 bases from J, the gap between germline ends came to 4 bases. Specimen: blood. This TCR was recovered from a woman aged 60-75 years in good health. This sequence joins TRBV4-3 and TRBJ2-5; D gene unclear. CDR3 sequence (DNA): TGCGCCAGCAGCCAAGAATCACAAGAGACCCAGTACTTC. Translated, it gives CASSQESQETQYF.